These 10 T cell receptor beta chains originate from one sample sequenced in a study of radiotherapy plus CTLA-4 blockade in lung cancer. The protocol was immunoSEQ multiplex PCR, while the TCRdb copy is restricted to in-frame clones and leaves out a portion. The sample contains around 82,000 clones, around 87% of which appear only once. The sequencing used peripheral blood, collected from a patient treated with radiotherapy plus ipilimumab. The receptors shown here come from a human donor with non-small cell lung cancer that progressed on radiotherapy plus ipilimumab.

This clone was seen once. The chain carries TRBV2 and TRBJ1-5; no reliable D call. This CDR3 has 14 amino acids. The germline V gene has CDR1 SNHLY and CDR2 FYNNEI. Trimming removed 8 bases at V and 1 base at J, with 12 bases between. CDR3 protein: CASHRALSNQPQHF. CDR3 coding DNA: TGTGCCAGCCACCGGGCCCTAAGCAATCAGCCCCAGCATTTT.

V and J are TRBV2 and TRBJ2-1; D perhaps matches TRBD2 (5 bases). CDR1 and CDR2 from the germline V gene are SNHLY and FYNNEI. V was shortened by 9 bases and J by 2 bases, with 14 bases between the two germline ends. This CDR3 is built from 14 residues. The CDR3 DNA reads as TGTGCCAGGGGCTCTAGCAGACCCTACAATGAGCAGTTCTTC. This gives the protein CARGSSRPYNEQFF.

The rearrangement joins TRBV7-2 to TRBJ1-5; perhaps TRBD1 as D (6 bases). Looked up from germline, CDR1 is SGHTA and CDR2 is FQGNSA. Trimming took 2 bases from V and 5 from J, leaving 13 bases between them. The CDR3 totals 15 residues. The CDR3: CASSLFTGRDQPQHF. CDR3 coding DNA: TGTGCCAGCAGCTTATTTACAGGGAGGGATCAGCCCCAGCATTTT.

This chain connects TRBV7-2 to TRBJ1-5; D gene unclear. Germline V gene data show CDR1 as SGHTA and CDR2 as FQGNSA. Trimming removed 5 bases at V and 3 bases at J, with 14 bases between. This CDR3 region has 15 residues. CDR3 sequence: CASSRTGFANQPQHF. The DNA for the CDR3 is TGTGCCAGCAGCCGAACGGGGTTTGCCAATCAGCCCCAGCATTTT. Full variable domain (missing parts from reference TRBV7-2 and TRBJ1-5): GAGVSQSPSNKVTEKGKDVELRCDPISGHTALYWYRQSLGQGLEFLIYFQGNSAPDKSGLPSDRFSAERTGGSVSTLTIQRTQQEDSAVYLCASSRTGFANQPQHFGDGTRLSIL.

This sequence joins TRBV25-1 and TRBJ2-5; D is uncertain. Germline CDR1 MGHDK, CDR2 SYGVNS. V was trimmed by 4 bases and J by 3 bases, leaving 6 bases between them. The length of the CDR3 is 12 residues. The CDR3, as DNA: TGTGCCAGCAGTGGGACGGAAGAGACCCAGTACTTC. This sequence encodes CASSGTEETQYF.

This chain connects TRBV30 to TRBJ1-6; the match to TRBD1 covers 7 bases. The CDR3 is 12 residues long. Germline assignment: CDR1 GTSNPN and CDR2 SVGIG (reference sequence). V gave up 5 bases and J gave up 7 bases; unmatched junction bases: 2. The CDR3 loop is CAWDRANSPLHF. The CDR3 DNA sequence: TGTGCCTGGGACAGGGCCAATTCACCCCTCCACTTT.

This chain's CDR3 is CATPGPYGEKLFF. In DNA form, the CDR3 reads TGTGCCACCCCGGGACCTTACGGCGAAAAACTGTTTTTT. The rearrangement links TRBV21-1 to TRBJ1-4. TRBV21-1 is shown as a pseudogene. This CDR3 contains 13 residues.

The chain has TRBV18 and TRBJ2-1; no reliable D call. The V end was cut by 0 bases, the J end by 12 bases, with 15 bases between. Germline V lookup: CDR1 KGHSH, CDR2 LQKENI. The CDR3 contains 14 residues. The CDR3 loop is CASSPPADSIRQFF. The DNA of the CDR3 is TGTGCCAGCTCACCACCCGCCGATAGTATTCGGCAGTTCTTC.

Regarding this clone: The junction does not match germline at one end; this may be a read error. The chain carries TRBV5-8 and TRBJ2-5, with D unclear. CDR1 and CDR2 from the germline V gene are SGHTS and YDEGEE. The CDR3 is made up of 16 amino acids. The CDR3 DNA reads TGTGCCAGCAGCTTTGGATGGCCTCTCCAACAAGGGACCCAGTACTTC. This gives the protein CASSFGWPLQQGTQYF.

J is TRBJ2-3 and V is TRBV18; 9 positions match TRBD1. J gave up 5 bases and V 3 bases, and 6 bases lay outside the gene matches. The germline V gene encodes CDR1 KGHSH and CDR2 LQKENI. There are 15 residues in the CDR3. CDR3 sequence: CASSPRPDRGDTQYF. The CDR3 nucleotides read TGTGCCAGCTCACCGAGACCGGACAGGGGAGATACGCAGTATTTT.